The 26 T cell receptor beta chains reported below all come from one sample, sequenced in a study of blood T cell repertoires in COVID-19. Repertoires were generated with immunoSEQ multiplex PCR, while TCRdb's copy carries only in-frame clones and drops some. The sample holds about 130,000 clones, about 80% seen once. The material sequenced was peripheral blood. The receptors originated from a woman aged 45 to 65 with acute or convalescent COVID-19.

V gene TRBV10-1 combines with J gene TRBJ1-1; D is perhaps TRBD1 (5 bases). The V gene's germline CDR1 is WNHNN and CDR2 SYGVQD (reference sequence). The V and J ends lost 11 bases and 2 bases respectively, with 12 bases between them. The CDR3 has 12 amino acids. CDR3 loop: CARGTFNTEAFF. DNA for the CDR3: TGCGCCCGGGGGACCTTTAACACTGAAGCTTTCTTT.

The chain is built from TRBV19 and TRBJ1-5, with 10 bases fitting TRBD1. The CDR3 consists of 16 residues. The germline V gene has CDR1 LNHDA and CDR2 SQIVND (reference sequence). Unmatched junction bases numbered 8, after V lost 3 bases and J lost 6 bases. CDR3 protein: CASSIWGQGIFQPQHF. CDR3 bases: TGTGCCAGTAGTATTTGGGGACAGGGGATTTTTCAGCCCCAGCATTTT.

The chain links TRBV3-1 (or the pseudogene TRBV3-2) to TRBJ1-1, with D perhaps TRBD1 (5 bases). The CDR3 is 14 residues long. Germline V gene data show CDR1 as LGHDT and CDR2 as YNNKEL (reference sequence). The V gene lost 1 base and the J gene lost 1 base, with 7 bases spanning the gap. The CDR3 loop reads CASSQGQWNTEAFF. As DNA, the CDR3 is TGTGCCAGCAGCCAAGGACAGTGGAACACTGAAGCTTTCTTT.

This chain joins TRBV9 and TRBJ2-1; TRBD1 agrees at 8 bases. V shed 2 bases and J 3 bases; nucleotides not matched to a gene: 4. The CDR3 runs 15 residues. Germline CDR1 SGDLS, CDR2 YYNGEE. The CDR3 protein is CASSVPGGSYNEQFF. The CDR3 DNA reads TGTGCCAGCAGCGTTCCAGGGGGCAGCTACAATGAGCAGTTCTTC.

The J gene is TRBJ1-1, the V gene TRBV27, with 7 bases aligning to TRBD1. CDR1 and CDR2 (germline): MNHEY, SMNVEV (reference sequence). After removal of 7 bases from V and 1 base from J, the junction contained 6 bases not matched to a gene. The CDR3 sequence is 14 residues long. The CDR3 DNA sequence: TGTGCCAGCAATCGTGGACAGGAGAACACTGAAGCTTTCTTT. It codes for CASNRGQENTEAFF.

The chain combines TRBV7-3 with TRBJ2-1; 14 nucleotides line up with TRBD2. The germline gives CDR1 SGHTA, CDR2 FQGTGA. This CDR3 has 17 residues. The V and J ends lost 5 bases and 4 bases, in that order; junction bases with no gene match: 7. CDR3 residues: CASSLLGTSGGYNEQFF. The CDR3 DNA reads TGTGCCAGCAGCCTCCTCGGGACTAGCGGGGGTTACAATGAGCAGTTCTTC.

The J gene is TRBJ1-5, the V gene TRBV6-5; the D is unclear. Looked up from germline, CDR1 is MNHEY and CDR2 is SVGAGI. The CDR3 is made up of 14 amino acids. V lost 7 bases, J lost 10 bases, and 20 bases lay in between. This CDR3 reads CASNTNSRAGPQHF. The CDR3 DNA reads as TGTGCCAGCAATACCAACAGCCGCGCAGGACCCCAGCATTTT.

This rearrangement joins TRBV5-1 to TRBJ2-1; D is uncertain. Germline values: CDR1 SGHRS, CDR2 YFSETQ. V lost 4 bases and J 8 bases, leaving 16 bases between the germline ends. The CDR3 covers 14 residues. The CDR3 spells CASSVRGVNDEQFF. CDR3 nucleotides: TGCGCCAGCAGCGTCAGAGGCGTAAATGATGAGCAGTTCTTC.

The rearrangement links TRBV9 to TRBJ1-3; D not certain. CDR1 SGDLS and CDR2 YYNGEE come from the germline V gene. The CDR3 contains 12 residues. V was pared by 5 bases and J by 4 bases, with 7 bases between. CDR3 in DNA: TGTGCCAGCAGGGGCGCGGGAAACACCATATATTTT. Protein sequence: CASRGAGNTIYF.

The chain uses TRBV15 and TRBJ2-2; TRBD2 agrees at 10 bases. Per the germline V gene, CDR1 is LNHNV and CDR2 is YYDKDF (reference sequence). The CDR3 contains 15 residues. V gave up 5 bases and J gave up 4 bases; unmatched junction bases: 4. DNA of the CDR3: TGTGCCACCAGCCCGAGACTAGCGGGCACCGGGGAGCTGTTTTTT. It specifies CATSPRLAGTGELFF.

Only one count was recorded for this clone. The sample holds other DNA sequences that translate to the same CDR3. V gene TRBV27 combines with J gene TRBJ1-1; unclear D gene. V was clipped by 2 bases and J by 0 bases, with 7 bases between them. The germline V gene has CDR1 MNHEY and CDR2 SMNVEV (reference sequence). CDR3 length equals 14 residues. CDR3: CASSLNRLNTEAFF. Written as DNA, the CDR3 is TGTGCCAGCAGTTTAAACAGACTGAACACTGAAGCTTTCTTT.

The chain links TRBV11-2 to TRBJ2-5; 7 nucleotides agree with TRBD1. Germline values: CDR1 SGHAT, CDR2 FQNNGV. The J segment lost 4 bases and the V segment lost 5 bases, leaving 4 bases of the junction unmatched. The CDR3 contains 13 residues. The CDR3 DNA reads as TGTGCCAGCAGCCCCTGGACAGGAGAGACCCAGTACTTC. It specifies CASSPWTGETQYF.

The chain is built from TRBV5-1 and TRBJ2-3; D unclear. The CDR3 is 15 residues long. Trimming took off 0 bases at V and 1 base at J, with 9 bases between the two ends. The germline V gene has CDR1 SGHRS and CDR2 YFSETQ. The CDR3 coding sequence is TGCGCCAGCAGCTTGGTAACTATCGGCACAGATACGCAGTATTTT. Its protein product is CASSLVTIGTDTQYF.

V and J are TRBV10-3 and TRBJ2-4; 15 positions agree with TRBD2. Per germline, CDR1 ENHRY and CDR2 SYGVKD. The length of the CDR3 is 17 residues. V lost 2 bases to trimming and J lost 8 bases; unmatched junction nucleotides: 7. The chain's CDR3 is CAISERTSGGGRDIQYF. As DNA, the CDR3 is TGTGCCATCAGTGAGAGGACTAGCGGGGGGGGACGGGACATTCAGTACTTC.

This chain connects TRBV19 to TRBJ2-3, with D possibly being TRBD2 (6 bases). Germline V gives CDR1 LNHDA, CDR2 SQIVND (reference sequence). The length of the CDR3 is 15 residues. V was shortened by 8 bases and J by 2 bases, with 17 bases between the two germline ends. The CDR3 sequence is CASGVRRGATDTQYF. The CDR3 DNA sequence: TGTGCCAGTGGGGTTCGGCGGGGAGCCACAGATACGCAGTATTTT.

The V call is TRBV6-6, the J call TRBJ2-7; TRBD1 might be the D (5 bases). CDR1 and CDR2 (germline): MNHNY, SVGAGI (reference sequence). This CDR3 is 12 amino acids long. The V gene lost 6 bases and the J gene lost 1 base, with 7 bases spanning the gap. The CDR3 here is CASRRQSYEQYF. Written as DNA, the CDR3 is TGTGCCAGCAGGCGACAGTCCTACGAGCAGTACTTC.

This CDR3 reads CASSLAPGQGGMNTEAFF. CDR3 DNA sequence: TGTGCCAGCAGCTTAGCGCCGGGACAGGGGGGCATGAACACTGAAGCTTTCTTT. The rearrangement uses TRBV7-6 and TRBJ1-1, with 11 bases that match TRBD1. The CDR3 extends over 18 amino acids. The V segment lost 0 bases and the J segment 0 bases; nucleotides outside the gene matches: 6. CDR1 is SGHVS and CDR2 is FNYEAQ in the germline V gene.

This chain connects TRBV10-3 to TRBJ1-1, with D hard to call. Germline assignment: CDR1 ENHRY and CDR2 SYGVKD. V was clipped by 4 bases and J by 1 base, with 10 bases between them. The CDR3 runs 14 residues. The chain's CDR3 is CAISGSRGNTEAFF. The CDR3, as DNA: TGTGCCATCAGTGGATCGCGAGGGAACACTGAAGCTTTCTTT.

The chain recombines TRBV9 with TRBJ2-1; TRBD2 agrees at 12 bases. The junction had 5 bases not matched to a gene; V was cut back by 3 bases and J by 7 bases. This CDR3 has 15 residues. Germline CDR1 reads SGDLS; CDR2 reads YYNGEE. The CDR3 protein is CASSEGLAGGNEQFF. The CDR3 coding sequence is TGTGCCAGCAGCGAGGGACTAGCGGGCGGAAATGAGCAGTTCTTC.

The chain couples TRBV10-1 to TRBJ2-1; D call uncertain. The V gene's germline CDR1 is WNHNN and CDR2 SYGVQD (reference sequence). CDR3 length equals 14 residues. With 3 bases removed from V and 7 bases from J, the gap between germline ends came to 13 bases. The CDR3 spells CASSDNGPWNEQFF. DNA of the CDR3: TGCGCCAGCAGTGATAACGGTCCTTGGAATGAGCAGTTCTTC.

The chain combines TRBV5-5 with TRBJ2-7, with a tentative D call TRBD1 (6 bases). This CDR3 comprises 13 residues. Trimming cost V 5 bases and J 0 bases, with 9 bases left between them. Germline V gene data show CDR1 as SGHKS and CDR2 as YYEKEE (reference sequence). The CDR3 DNA is TGTGCCAGCAGTTCGGACAGCTCCTACGAGCAGTACTTC. This codes for CASSSDSSYEQYF.

CDR3 in amino acids: CASRQTSGVVDTQYF. The CDR3, as DNA: TGTGCCAGCAGGCAGACTAGCGGGGTGGTGGATACGCAGTATTTT. V usage is TRBV6-5 and J usage is TRBJ2-3, with 11 bases fitting TRBD2. The CDR3 covers 15 residues. Germline V CDR1 and CDR2: MNHEY, SVGAGI. V dropped 6 bases and J dropped 6; count of bases not matched to a gene: 8.

The chain uses TRBV5-6 and TRBJ1-1; D unclear. The CDR3 loop spans 14 amino acids. Germline CDR1 is SGHDT and CDR2 is YYEEEE. Trimming took 2 bases from V and 0 from J, leaving 8 bases between them. As DNA, the CDR3 is TGTGCCAGCAGCTTAGGGAGACTGAACACTGAAGCTTTCTTT. Protein sequence: CASSLGRLNTEAFF.

In this sample, this clone turned up once. The rearrangement uses TRBV7-9 and TRBJ2-3; 11 nucleotides match TRBD1. The CDR3 sequence is 16 residues long. Per the germline V gene, CDR1 is SEHNR and CDR2 is FQNEAQ (reference sequence). With V trimmed by 4 bases and J by 3 bases, 6 bases remained unmatched. DNA for the CDR3: TGTGCCAGCAGCTCTGGGACAGGGGGAAGTACAGATACGCAGTATTTT. It encodes CASSSGTGGSTDTQYF.

The chain combines TRBV12-5 with TRBJ2-7; TRBD1 aligns across 8 bases. Germline V gives CDR1 LGHNT, CDR2 FRNRAP. Unmatched junction bases numbered 5, after V lost 1 base and J lost 6 bases. This CDR3 is built from 14 residues. The DNA of the CDR3 is TGTGCTAGTGGTTTGGGGACAGGGCCCCTCGAGCAGTACTTC. The encoded protein is CASGLGTGPLEQYF. The whole variable domain, remainder taken from reference TRBV12-5 and TRBJ2-7, is DARVTQTPRHKVTEMGQEVTMRCQPILGHNTVFWYRQTMMQGLELLAYFRNRAPLDDSGMPKDRFSAEMPDATLATLKIQPSEPRDSAVYFCASGLGTGPLEQYFGPGTRLTVT.

The gene calls are TRBV6-5 and TRBJ1-5; 8 nucleotides align to TRBD1. V lost 7 bases to trimming and J lost 3 bases; unmatched junction nucleotides: 8. The CDR3 spans 15 residues. Germline CDR1 reads MNHEY; CDR2 reads SVGAGI. The CDR3 sequence: CASKGTGGYNQPQHF. CDR3 DNA: TGTGCCAGCAAGGGAACAGGGGGGTACAATCAGCCCCAGCATTTT.